The 20 T cell receptor beta chains reported below all come from one sample, sequenced in a study of cytomegalovirus exposure and HLA in healthy donors. A multiplex PCR was run with 60 Vbeta primers and 13 Jbeta primers. The method was immunoSEQ multiplex PCR; TCRdb's version includes in-frame clones alone and lacks a portion of them. The data show 100,000 to 150,000 clones, roughly 75% seen once. Sequenced: PBMCs. The origin of the receptors is a female donor in good health and CMV-seronegative.

This chain's CDR3 is CASSLTGTYEQYF. CDR3 DNA: TGTGCCAGCAGCTTGACAGGGACGTACGAGCAGTACTTC. V usage is TRBV2 and J usage is TRBJ2-7; 7 bases map to TRBD1. The CDR3 has 13 residues. The V and J ends lost 6 bases and 4 bases, in that order; junction bases with no gene match: 6. Germline values: CDR1 SNHLY, CDR2 FYNNEI.

The chain is built from TRBV19 and TRBJ2-7; no definite D call. CDR3 length: 13 residues. Germline V gives CDR1 LNHDA, CDR2 SQIVND (reference sequence). Between the trimmed V and J ends, which lost 0 bases and 5 bases, there was a span of 8 bases. For the CDR3, the DNA is TGTGCCAGTAGTATAGATCCCCGGGACGAGCAGTACTTC. It specifies CASSIDPRDEQYF.

This sequence joins TRBV10-3 and TRBJ1-1, with D unresolved. Trimming removed 6 bases at V and 1 base at J, with 9 bases between. CDR1 and CDR2 from the germline V gene are ENHRY and SYGVKD. CDR3 size: 13 residues. The CDR3, as DNA: TGTGCCATCAGACGCGTTGGGAACACTGAAGCTTTCTTT. As protein: CAIRRVGNTEAFF.

V is TRBV10-3 and J is TRBJ2-3; D may be TRBD1 (6 bases). Germline lookup yields CDR1 ENHRY and CDR2 SYGVKD. The V end was cut by 3 bases, the J end by 2 bases, with 9 bases between. The length of the CDR3 is 14 residues. The CDR3 reads CAISEGQNTDTQYF. Written as DNA, the CDR3 is TGTGCCATCAGTGAAGGACAGAACACAGATACGCAGTATTTT.

In its sample, this clone was seen a few times. The J gene is TRBJ2-7, the V gene TRBV5-4; D possibly corresponds to TRBD1 (5 bases). Germline V gene lookup returns CDR1 SGHNT and CDR2 YYREEE (reference sequence). Trimming pared 3 bases from V and 0 bases from J, leaving 13 bases between. This CDR3 spans 15 amino acids. CDR3 protein: CASSSPSQGSYEQYF. The CDR3 bases are TGTGCCAGCAGCTCACCGTCCCAGGGCTCCTACGAGCAGTACTTC.

The chain combines TRBV5-1 with TRBJ2-7, with TRBD1 matching over 10 bases. The CDR3 spans 14 residues. The ends lost 3 bases at V and 6 bases at J; junction bases unmatched: 6. Germline lookup yields CDR1 SGHRS and CDR2 YFSETQ. CDR3 amino acids: CASSSTGTGVEQYF. In nucleotides, the CDR3 is TGCGCCAGCAGCTCCACCGGGACAGGGGTCGAGCAGTACTTC. The variable domain in full, completed from reference TRBV5-1 and TRBJ2-7, reads KAGVTQTPRYLIKTRGQQVTLSCSPISGHRSVSWYQQTPGQGLQFLFEYFSETQRNKGNFPGRFSGRQFSNSRSEMNVSTLELGDSALYLCASSSTGTGVEQYFGPGTRLTVT.

Here the CDR3 DNA reads TGTGCCAGCAGCTCCTCTAGCGGGTCACTCTCCTACAATGAGCAGTTCTTC. This translates into CASSSSSGSLSYNEQFF. V gene TRBV7-9 combines with J gene TRBJ2-1; 8 nucleotides line up with TRBD2. Germline CDR1 and CDR2: SEHNR and FQNEAQ (reference sequence). The CDR3 length is 17 residues. Losses at the gene ends were 4 bases for V and 0 bases for J; bases not matched to a gene: 8.

This clone was found once. CDR3 DNA: TGTGCCTGGAGTGGGGGACAGGGGGCGGCCGAGCAGTACTTC. The encoded protein is CAWSGGQGAAEQYF. This chain joins TRBV30 and TRBJ2-7; TRBD1 aligns across 12 bases. Trimming removed 1 base from V and 6 bases from J; junction bases left unmatched: 4. CDR1 and CDR2 from the germline V gene are GTSNPN and SVGIG (reference sequence). The CDR3 sequence is 14 residues long. The whole variable domain, remainder taken from reference TRBV30 and TRBJ2-7, is SQTIHQWPATLVQPVGSPLSLECTVEGTSNPNLYWYRQAAGRGLQLLFYSVGIGQISSEVPQNLSASRPQDRQFILSSKKLLLSDSGFYLCAWSGGQGAAEQYFGPGTRLTVT.

The chain couples TRBV5-4 to TRBJ2-5, with 7 bases aligning to TRBD1. The CDR3 has 14 residues. CDR1 is SGHNT, CDR2 YYREEE, per germline (reference sequence). J gave up 5 bases and V 3 bases, and 7 bases lay outside the gene matches. CDR3 sequence reads: CASSSTGYRETQYF. CDR3 DNA sequence: TGTGCCAGCAGCTCGACAGGGTATCGGGAGACCCAGTACTTC. Supplemented by reference TRBV5-4 and TRBJ2-5, the full variable domain reads ETGVTQSPTHLIKTRGQQVTLRCSSQSGHNTVSWYQQALGQGPQFIFQYYREEENGRGNFPPRFSGLQFPNYSSELNVNALELDDSALYLCASSSTGYRETQYFGPGTRLLVL.

V gene TRBV21-1 combines with J gene TRBJ2-7; the D call TRBD1 from the table was never checked on the DNA. TRBV21-1 is flagged as a pseudogene. The CDR3 runs 15 residues. CDR3 loop: CASSKDRELPYEQYF. DNA for the CDR3: TGTGCCAGCAGCAAAGACAGGGAACTTCCCTACGAGCAGTACTTC.

The chain recombines TRBV6-5 with TRBJ2-3; possibly TRBD1 for D (6 bases). Germline lookup yields CDR1 MNHEY and CDR2 SVGAGI. Trimming left V 6 bases short and J 1 base short, with 14 bases between. This CDR3 comprises 15 residues. The CDR3 region is CASSPTWTGTDTQYF. The CDR3 DNA follows: TGTGCCAGCAGCCCGACGTGGACAGGCACAGATACGCAGTATTTT.

The chain couples TRBV27 to TRBJ2-5; 10 bases match TRBD1. The DNA matches TRBJ2-7 better at its end, which makes the J call doubtful. Looked up from germline, CDR1 is MNHEY and CDR2 is SMNVEV (reference sequence). This CDR3 has 14 residues. CDR3 region: CASQTGQGSYEQYF. CDR3 coding DNA: TGTGCCAGCCAAACGGGACAGGGGTCCTACGAGCAGTACTTC.

This chain connects TRBV5-1 to TRBJ2-3; 7 bases map to TRBD2. CDR3 size: 15 residues. J lost 6 bases, V lost 4 bases, and 11 bases had no gene match. CDR1 SGHRS and CDR2 YFSETQ come from the germline V gene. The DNA for the CDR3 is TGCGCCAGCAGCCTTTTATCGCGGGGGATGGATACGCAGTATTTT. It codes for CASSLLSRGMDTQYF.

V and J are TRBV6-5 and TRBJ2-3; TRBD1 aligns across 9 bases. The CDR3 covers 15 residues. Germline V gene lookup returns CDR1 MNHEY and CDR2 SVGAGI. V was clipped by 2 bases and J by 6 bases; unmatched bases: 6. The CDR3 reads CASSYEGQGIDTQYF. The CDR3 DNA reads TGTGCCAGCAGTTACGAGGGACAGGGTATCGATACGCAGTATTTT.

The chain is built from TRBV4-1 and TRBJ1-4; no clear D gene. The CDR3 covers 15 residues. CDR1 is MGHRA and CDR2 is YSYEKL in the germline V gene. V was cut by 5 bases and J by 2 bases, with 12 bases left in between. In DNA form, the CDR3 reads TGCGCCAGCAGCTCTCAGATCTCGACTAATGAAAAACTGTTTTTT. This gives the protein CASSSQISTNEKLFF.

The rearrangement links TRBV6-5 to TRBJ1-1; 8 bases are a match to TRBD1. The CDR3 has 15 residues. Germline assignment: CDR1 MNHEY and CDR2 SVGAGI. Germline trimming cut 11 bases from V and 5 bases from J; bases unmatched to any gene: 16. The CDR3 loop is CAGSQGARVQTEAFF. The CDR3 nucleotides are TGTGCCGGATCTCAGGGGGCGCGGGTCCAGACTGAAGCTTTCTTT.

Details on this clone: A read error may produce the germline difference seen at one junction end. V usage is TRBV7-9 and J usage is TRBJ1-5; D is possibly TRBD1 (5 bases). CDR1 is SEHNR, CDR2 FQNEAQ, per germline (reference sequence). The CDR3 has 16 amino acids. The CDR3 spells CSSSGRGPGSNQPQHF. The CDR3, as DNA: TGTTCCAGCAGCGGGCGGGGACCGGGGAGCAATCAGCCCCAGCATTTT.

The V gene is TRBV7-2, the J gene TRBJ2-7, with D perhaps matching TRBD1 (5 bases). V dropped 2 bases and J dropped 5 bases, with 16 bases sitting between them. Germline-derived CDR1 and CDR2 are SGHTA and FQGNSA. The CDR3 consists of 15 residues. The CDR3 here is CASSLRGRPPDEQYF. The CDR3 nucleotides read TGTGCCAGCAGCTTAAGGGGCAGGCCCCCCGACGAGCAGTACTTC.

V is TRBV14 and J is TRBJ2-1; maybe TRBD2 (5 bases). Trimming removed 6 bases at V and 6 bases at J, with 21 bases between. Germline V lookup: CDR1 SGHDN, CDR2 FVKESK. The length of the CDR3 is 16 residues. The CDR3 sequence is CASSPLAATFSNEQFF. CDR3 coding DNA: TGTGCCAGCAGTCCGCTAGCAGCCACCTTTTCCAATGAGCAGTTCTTC.

The rearrangement links TRBV6-1 to TRBJ2-3; weak D call: TRBD1 (6 bases). V was pared by 6 bases and J by 4 bases, with 17 bases between. CDR1 is MNHNS and CDR2 is SASEGT in the germline V gene. The CDR3 extends over 15 amino acids. Written as DNA, the CDR3 is TGTGCCAGCAGCCTACAGGGCCTACTTCCAGATACGCAGTATTTT. This gives the protein CASSLQGLLPDTQYF.